These 27 T cell receptor beta chains were sequenced from one sample in a study of human T cells and chemical hapten exposure. Time point meaning: patch test 1, 2 weeks after DPC sensitization. The treatment is: therapeutic diphenylcyclopropenone sensitization with weekly scalp DPC. TCRdb re-derived calls from the RACE reads in MiXCR, one entry per CDR3 protein. Of some 83,000 distinct CDR3 sequences listed, about 10% are singletons. Here the sequenced sample was whole blood, taken in connection with sensitization to the hapten diphenylcyclopropenone (DPC). These receptors came from a woman between 45 and 60 years old with alopecia areata. Some clones in this sample may be carry-over from other donors' samples.

V and J are TRBV2 and TRBJ1-1; TRBD1 matches 8 bases. Germline V gene sequence: CDR1 SNHLY, CDR2 FYNNEI. The CDR3 loop spans 13 amino acids. V shed 4 bases and J 7 bases; nucleotides not matched to a gene: 5. CDR3 protein: CASSAGDRNEAFF. CDR3 DNA sequence: TGTGCCAGCAGTGCAGGGGACAGGAATGAAGCTTTCTTT.

This clonotype was recorded at least ten times. The rearrangement joins TRBV13 to TRBJ1-2, with 7 nucleotides matching TRBD1. Germline CDR1 is PRHDT and CDR2 is FYEKMQ (reference sequence). The CDR3 consists of 19 residues. Trimming removed 5 bases from V and 0 bases from J; junction bases left unmatched: 18. The CDR3: CASSPLPKWTGAANYGYTF. The CDR3 nucleotides are TGTGCCAGCAGCCCATTACCGAAATGGACAGGCGCAGCTAACTATGGCTACACCTTC. The full variable domain, with the rest looked up from reference TRBV13 and TRBJ1-2, is AAGVIQSPRHLIKEKRETATLKCYPIPRHDTVYWYQQGPGQDPQFLISFYEKMQSDKGSIPDRFSAQQFSDYHSELNMSSLELGDSALYFCASSPLPKWTGAANYGYTFGSGTRLTVV.

This clonotype has at least ten counts. The CDR3 bases are TGTGCCAGCAGTTCTTACGTGGGATCGTCGTGGCAGTACTTC. Translating gives CASSSYVGSSWQYF. This rearrangement joins TRBV7-2 to TRBJ2-7; D uncertain. CDR3 length equals 14 residues. V was cut by 6 bases and J by 9 bases, with 21 bases left in between. CDR1 is SGHTA and CDR2 is FQGNSA in the germline V gene.

Many counts were recorded for this clonotype. The V and J genes are TRBV6-2 or TRBV6-3 and TRBJ1-5; D is unresolved. CDR1 is MNHEY and CDR2 is SVGEGT in the germline V gene. The CDR3 length is 14 residues. Trimming left V 6 bases short and J 2 bases short, with 11 bases between. CDR3 loop: CASRPTWGNQPQHF. The CDR3 DNA reads as TGTGCCAGCAGGCCGACTTGGGGCAATCAGCCCCAGCATTTT.

The chain carries TRBV20-1 and TRBJ1-2; possible D gene TRBD1, 6 bases. V dropped 4 bases and J dropped 6 bases, with 15 bases sitting between them. The CDR3 has 13 residues. Germline V gene data show CDR1 as DFQATT and CDR2 as SNEGSKA (reference sequence). The CDR3 DNA reads TGCAGTGCTAAAACAGGGAGCAGGGATGGCTACACCTTC. Translated: CSAKTGSRDGYTF.

CDR3 DNA: TGTGCCAGCAGACCCGGGACTAGCGGGAGTTTCTCTCGCGAGCAGTACTTC. Translated, it gives CASRPGTSGSFSREQYF. This chain connects TRBV28 to TRBJ2-7; 14 nucleotides align to TRBD2. With V trimmed by 6 bases and J by 6 bases, 13 bases remained unmatched. The CDR3 extends over 17 amino acids. Germline V gene data show CDR1 as MDHEN and CDR2 as SYDVKM.

The chain employs TRBV7-9 and TRBJ2-2; TRBD1 agrees at 7 bases. CDR3 length equals 16 residues. The J segment lost 2 bases and the V segment lost 4 bases, leaving 7 bases of the junction unmatched. Germline CDR1 reads SEHNR; CDR2 reads FQNEAQ (reference sequence). CDR3 DNA: TGTGCCAGCAGCTCGTTAACAGGGGTTAACACCGGGGAGCTGTTTTTT. Its translation is CASSSLTGVNTGELFF.

There are a few counts of this clonotype. The chain joins TRBV12-3 or TRBV12-4 to TRBJ1-2; D is unresolved. The CDR3 has 14 residues. V was shortened by 1 base and J by 7 bases, with 13 bases between the two germline ends. For the CDR3, the DNA is TGTGCCAGCAGTTTAGTTAATCGGCGCCCTGGCTACACCTTC. This translates into CASSLVNRRPGYTF.

This clonotype was picked up many times. This sequence joins TRBV27 and TRBJ1-1; no clear D. V was clipped by 3 bases and J by 7 bases, with 12 bases between them. This CDR3 has 13 amino acids. In germline, CDR1 is MNHEY, CDR2 SMNVEV (reference sequence). Here the CDR3 DNA reads TGTGCCAGCAGTTTTAGGCAGCGTAGTGAAGCTTTCTTT. Translation: CASSFRQRSEAFF.

V usage is TRBV24-1 and J usage is TRBJ2-1, with D possibly matching TRBD2 (6 bases). Trimming shortened V by 3 bases and J by 4 bases, and 15 bases separated the two germline ends. Germline CDR1 and CDR2: KGHDR and SFDVKD. The CDR3 runs to 16 residues. The CDR3 loop reads CATSDEEGPGYNEQFF. In nucleotides, the CDR3 is TGTGCCACCAGTGATGAGGAGGGCCCGGGATACAATGAGCAGTTCTTC.

This clonotype was seen repeatedly, ten times or more. The gene calls are TRBV6-1 and TRBJ1-6; 7 bases fit TRBD1. Germline CDR1 reads MNHNS; CDR2 reads SASEGT. The CDR3 covers 13 residues. The V and J ends lost 6 bases and 5 bases, in that order; junction bases with no gene match: 1. The DNA of the CDR3 is TGTGCCAGCAGGGACAGGAATAATTCACCCCTCCACTTT. Residues: CASRDRNNSPLHF.

This sequence joins TRBV6-1 and TRBJ2-5, with D perhaps matching TRBD2 (5 bases). V dropped 1 base and J dropped 5 bases, with 17 bases sitting between them. Germline loops: CDR1 MNHNS, CDR2 SASEGT. This CDR3 comprises 16 residues. The CDR3 DNA reads TGTGCCAGCAGTGAAGGGTCGGCGGGCCGCGTCGAGACCCAGTACTTC. Protein sequence: CASSEGSAGRVETQYF.

This clonotype has ten or more counts. J is TRBJ2-4 and V is TRBV12-3 or TRBV12-4; D is unclear. The V and J ends lost 4 bases and 1 base respectively, with 17 bases between them. The CDR3 totals 17 residues. The CDR3 reads CASSSDFGARAKNIQYF. CDR3 sequence (DNA): TGTGCCAGCAGTTCGGATTTTGGTGCCCGGGCCAAAAACATTCAGTACTTC.

This clonotype was observed many times. V gene TRBV12-3 or TRBV12-4 combines with J gene TRBJ2-1; TRBD2 matches at 14 bases. The J segment lost 9 bases and the V segment lost 0 bases, leaving 4 bases of the junction unmatched. The CDR3 extends over 16 amino acids. The CDR3 region is CASSLAGLAGASEQFF. The CDR3 bases are TGTGCCAGCAGTTTAGCGGGACTAGCGGGAGCTAGTGAGCAGTTCTTC.

This clonotype has only a few counts. This rearrangement joins TRBV5-1 to TRBJ2-3; 7 bases line up with TRBD2. CDR3 length: 13 amino acids. Germline V lookup: CDR1 SGHRS, CDR2 YFSETQ. V shed 1 base and J 6 bases; nucleotides not matched to a gene: 2. The CDR3 reads CASSLSREDTQYF. In DNA form, the CDR3 reads TGCGCCAGCAGCTTGTCGCGGGAGGATACGCAGTATTTT. The full variable domain, with the rest looked up from reference TRBV5-1 and TRBJ2-3, is KAGVTQTPRYLIKTRGQQVTLSCSPISGHRSVSWYQQTPGQGLQFLFEYFSETQRNKGNFPGRFSGRQFSNSRSEMNVSTLELGDSALYLCASSLSREDTQYFGPGTRLTVL.

This clonotype was found a few times. In DNA form, the CDR3 reads TGTGCCAGCAGTGTCGGGACAGGGACATACAATGAGCAGTTCTTC. Translating gives CASSVGTGTYNEQFF. The chain is built from TRBV27 and TRBJ2-1; TRBD1 matches at 9 bases. CDR1 is MNHEY, CDR2 SMNVEV, per germline (reference sequence). V was pared by 5 bases and J by 4 bases, with 6 bases of the junction left unmatched. The CDR3 spans 15 residues.

There are a few counts of this clonotype. The chain is built from TRBV12-5 and TRBJ2-7, with 7 bases matching TRBD2. The CDR3 is made up of 17 amino acids. V lost 0 bases to trimming and J lost 2 bases; unmatched junction nucleotides: 10. The germline V gene encodes CDR1 LGHNT and CDR2 FRNRAP. CDR3 region: CASGLVGPPGGPYEQYF. The CDR3 DNA reads TGTGCTAGTGGTTTGGTAGGTCCGCCGGGGGGACCCTACGAGCAGTACTTC.

This clonotype was seen a few times. The chain links TRBV5-1 to TRBJ2-1; 13 bases line up with TRBD2. Germline V lookup: CDR1 SGHRS, CDR2 YFSETQ. After removal of 0 bases from V and 10 bases from J, the junction contained 13 bases not matched to a gene. CDR3 size: 18 residues. CDR3 bases: TGCGCCAGCAGCTTGGACACTAGCGGGAGGGCCGTCGTCTTCGAGCAGTTCTTC. It is translated as CASSLDTSGRAVVFEQFF.

This chain uses TRBV11-2 with TRBJ2-1; 8 bases match TRBD1. V lost 5 bases and J lost 0; bases outside the gene matches: 6. The length of the CDR3 is 16 residues. Looked up from germline, CDR1 is SGHAT and CDR2 is FQNNGV. The CDR3 DNA is TGTGCCAGCAGCCCAGGGACAGGAAGCTCCTACAATGAGCAGTTCTTC. It specifies CASSPGTGSSYNEQFF.

V gene TRBV5-1 combines with J gene TRBJ2-3, with 7 bases matching TRBD1. CDR1 is SGHRS, CDR2 YFSETQ, per germline. With V trimmed by 5 bases and J by 2 bases, 14 bases remained unmatched. The CDR3 covers 17 residues. CDR3: CASSNALGTANTDTQYF. The CDR3 region has the DNA TGCGCCAGCAGTAATGCCCTTGGGACAGCGAACACAGATACGCAGTATTTT.

In its sample, this clonotype was seen a few times. The chain combines TRBV28 with TRBJ2-7; D may match TRBD1 or TRBD2 (5 bases each). Germline loops: CDR1 MDHEN, CDR2 SYDVKM. Trimming cost V 6 bases and J 3 bases, with 15 bases left between them. This CDR3 is 14 amino acids long. This CDR3 is CASRVAGTLYEQYF. Here the CDR3 DNA reads TGTGCCAGCAGGGTTGCAGGGACCCTCTACGAGCAGTACTTC.

The sample holds a few counts of this clonotype. The V call is TRBV20-1, the J call TRBJ1-2, with D possibly matching TRBD1 (6 bases). The CDR3 contains 14 residues. V was pared by 0 bases and J by 4 bases, with 12 bases between. Germline lookup yields CDR1 DFQATT and CDR2 SNEGSKA (reference sequence). The CDR3, as DNA: TGCAGTGCTAGAGAAAGTGGCAGGGGCTATGGCTACACCTTC. Its protein is CSARESGRGYGYTF.

This clonotype was seen a few times. The J gene is TRBJ2-7, the V gene TRBV20-1; D unclear. Per the germline V gene, CDR1 is DFQATT and CDR2 is SNEGSKA (reference sequence). Trimming pared 0 bases from V and 3 bases from J, leaving 12 bases between. The CDR3 spans 14 residues. CDR3 nucleotides: TGCAGTGCTAGAGATCTGAACACCAACTACGAGCAGTACTTC. This codes for CSARDLNTNYEQYF.

The V call is TRBV18, the J call TRBJ1-1; D uncertain. Germline assignment: CDR1 KGHSH and CDR2 LQKENI. The V and J ends lost 2 bases and 4 bases respectively, with 11 bases between them. CDR3 size: 14 residues. The CDR3 sequence is CASSPLRDGTEAFF. The CDR3 DNA reads as TGTGCCAGCTCACCATTGCGGGATGGCACTGAAGCTTTCTTT.

This clonotype was seen many times. V gene TRBV6-6 combines with J gene TRBJ1-6; a weak D match, TRBD1 (5 bases). Trimming left V 9 bases short and J 6 bases short, with 12 bases between. CDR1 is MNHNY and CDR2 is SVGAGI in the germline V gene (reference sequence). This CDR3 region has 13 residues. For the CDR3, the DNA is TGTGCCAGTGAGGGGCAGGGTAATTCACCCCTCCACTTT. Protein: CASEGQGNSPLHF.

This clonotype was found many times. The chain carries TRBV7-9 and TRBJ2-3, with TRBD2 matching over 7 bases. CDR1 and CDR2 (germline): SEHNR, FQNEAQ (reference sequence). This CDR3 region has 16 residues. V trimming: 3 bases; J trimming: 3 bases; junction bases outside the gene matches: 9. CDR3 residues: CASSFRSGGRTDTQYF. In DNA form, the CDR3 reads TGTGCCAGCAGCTTTCGTAGCGGCGGGAGAACAGATACGCAGTATTTT. Full variable domain (outside the CDR3, taken from reference TRBV7-9 and TRBJ2-3): DTGVSQNPRHKITKRGQNVTFRCDPISEHNRLYWYRQTLGQGPEFLTYFQNEAQLEKSRLLSDRFSAERPKGSFSTLEIQRTEQGDSAMYLCASSFRSGGRTDTQYFGPGTRLTVL.

V gene TRBV5-1 combines with J gene TRBJ2-3; 7 bases line up with TRBD1. CDR1 is SGHRS, CDR2 YFSETQ, per germline. Losses at the gene ends were 3 bases for V and 1 base for J; bases not matched to a gene: 8. CDR3 length: 16 residues. The chain's CDR3 is CASSWTGPQGTDTQYF. The CDR3, as DNA: TGCGCCAGCAGCTGGACAGGCCCCCAAGGCACAGATACGCAGTATTTT.